Each of the 13 T cell receptor beta chains below was sequenced from the same sample in a study of T-cell reconstitution after alpha-beta-depleted transplantation in children. Preparation of the TCRbeta library used unique molecular identifiers. In TCRdb, the PCR reads were re-called with MiXCR into one record per CDR3 protein. The repertoire holds more than 120,000 distinct CDR3 sequences, with 8.8% as singletons. The material was PBMCs, mostly from graft donor cells, obtained 180 days after TCRalphabeta/CD19-depleted stem cell transplant. The receptors originated from a female patient aged 2 to 10 who had a stem cell transplant for congenital amegakaryocytic thrombocytopenia, so the T cells may come from the graft donor.

At least ten counts were recorded for this clonotype. V and J are TRBV20-1 and TRBJ2-1; 10 positions match TRBD2. This CDR3 is built from 14 residues. V shed 5 bases and J 6 bases; nucleotides not matched to a gene: 7. Germline V lookup: CDR1 DFQATT, CDR2 SNEGSKA (reference sequence). The CDR3 sequence: CSALAGGKANEQFF. The DNA for the CDR3 is TGCAGTGCTTTAGCGGGAGGAAAAGCCAATGAGCAGTTCTTC.

This clonotype has a count of ten or more. This sequence joins TRBV18 and TRBJ1-1, with D possibly being TRBD1 (6 bases). The CDR3 is 16 residues long. The V gene's germline CDR1 is KGHSH and CDR2 LQKENI. V was trimmed by 3 bases and J by 4 bases, leaving 18 bases between them. The CDR3 is CASSPPGVLGGTEAFF. In nucleotides, the CDR3 is TGTGCCAGCTCACCCCCAGGGGTCCTAGGGGGCACTGAAGCTTTCTTT.

The V and J genes are TRBV5-5 and TRBJ2-7; unclear D gene. The germline V gene has CDR1 SGHKS and CDR2 YYEKEE (reference sequence). The CDR3 sequence is 10 residues long. V was shortened by 4 bases and J by 13 bases, with 12 bases between the two germline ends. CDR3 region: CASSPIINYF. In DNA, the CDR3 is TGTGCCAGCAGCCCGATAATTAACTACTTC. Complete variable domain (other parts from reference TRBV5-5 and TRBJ2-7): DAGVTQSPTHLIKTRGQQVTLRCSPISGHKSVSWYQQVLGQGPQFIFQYYEKEERGRGNFPDRFSARQFPNYSSELNVNALLLGDSALYLCASSPIINYFGPGTRLTVT.

Ten or more counts support this clonotype. The rearrangement links TRBV7-2 to TRBJ1-1; D not certain. The CDR3 extends over 13 amino acids. V lost 3 bases and J 0 bases, leaving 5 bases between the germline ends. Germline V gives CDR1 SGHTA, CDR2 FQGNSA. In nucleotides, the CDR3 is TGTGCCAGCAGCTTTACGGTGAACACTGAAGCTTTCTTT. Its translation is CASSFTVNTEAFF.

This clonotype was detected ten times or more. The J gene is TRBJ2-4, the V gene TRBV7-2, with D maybe TRBD1 (5 bases). The CDR3 has 13 amino acids. The ends were cut back, 9 bases at V and 8 bases at J, with 17 bases in the middle. Germline CDR1 SGHTA, CDR2 FQGNSA. The CDR3 coding sequence is TGTGCCAGTACGGGTTATGTGACAGACATTCAGTACTTC. Encoded protein: CASTGYVTDIQYF.

The table lists this clonotype with a few counts. The rearrangement uses TRBV6-1 and TRBJ2-5; 10 bases fit TRBD1. The CDR3 sequence is 13 residues long. The V gene end was trimmed by 6 bases and the J gene end by 4 bases; junction bases not matched to a gene: 2. Germline V lookup: CDR1 MNHNS, CDR2 SASEGT. CDR3 DNA sequence: TGTGCCAGCAGGTGGGACAGGGGAGAGACCCAGTACTTC. The encoded protein is CASRWDRGETQYF.

The V and J genes are TRBV10-2 and TRBJ1-1, with TRBD1 identical over 7 bases. V lost 4 bases to trimming and J lost 3 bases; unmatched junction nucleotides: 2. CDR3 length equals 13 residues. Per germline, CDR1 WSHSY and CDR2 SAAADI. CDR3 sequence: CASSGQGYTEAFF. CDR3 sequence (DNA): TGCGCCAGCAGTGGACAGGGCTACACTGAAGCTTTCTTT.

This clonotype was found many times. The rearrangement links TRBV7-9 to TRBJ2-1; the D is unclear. V lost 1 base to trimming and J lost 4 bases, with 14 bases between them. The CDR3 runs to 16 residues. Germline lookup yields CDR1 SEHNR and CDR2 FQNEAQ (reference sequence). The CDR3 is CASSLGADLSYNEQFF. DNA of the CDR3: TGTGCCAGCAGCTTAGGGGCAGACCTATCATACAATGAGCAGTTCTTC.

This clonotype was counted a few times. V gene TRBV28 combines with J gene TRBJ1-1; 8 nucleotides match TRBD1. V shed 5 bases and J 6 bases; nucleotides not matched to a gene: 8. Germline CDR1 reads MDHEN; CDR2 reads SYDVKM. The CDR3 is made up of 14 amino acids. Here the CDR3 reads CASSPPGGMAEAFF. In DNA, the CDR3 is TGTGCCAGCAGTCCGCCAGGGGGCATGGCTGAAGCTTTCTTT.

This clonotype was counted at least ten times. V is TRBV29-1 and J is TRBJ2-2; 7 nucleotides agree with TRBD2. Germline loops: CDR1 SQVTM, CDR2 ANQGSEA. The CDR3 is 14 amino acids. With 4 bases clipped from V and 5 bases from J, the junction kept 7 bases outside the gene matches. Written as DNA, the CDR3 is TGCAGCGTTGGTAGCGGGTTGGAGACCGGGGAGCTGTTTTTT. Protein: CSVGSGLETGELFF.

In its sample, this clonotype was seen many times. The gene calls are TRBV5-1 and TRBJ2-7; D tentatively fits TRBD1 or TRBD2 (6 bases each). V was pared by 0 bases and J by 4 bases, with 17 bases between. From germline, CDR1 is SGHRS and CDR2 YFSETQ. The CDR3 length is 16 residues. CDR3 residues: CASSLAGGRTEYEQYF. The CDR3 DNA is TGCGCCAGCAGCTTGGCCGGGGGACGGACAGAGTACGAGCAGTACTTC.

This clonotype was seen ten or more times. The chain carries TRBV28 and TRBJ1-5; tentatively, D is TRBD1 (5 bases). V gave up 2 bases and J gave up 7 bases, with 18 bases separating them. Germline CDR1 and CDR2: MDHEN and SYDVKM. This CDR3 has 16 residues. CDR3 DNA: TGTGCCAGCAGTTTAATTCTGGGGGAGTTGAGGCAGCCCCAGCATTTT. As protein: CASSLILGELRQPQHF.

With respect to this clonotype: This may stem from a read error, because a much larger clone lies one nucleotide away. The V gene is TRBV9, the J gene TRBJ2-2; D is perhaps TRBD1 (5 bases). Germline V lookup: CDR1 SGDLS, CDR2 YYNGEE. The length of the CDR3 is 14 residues. This chain's CDR3 is CSSTGAANTGELFF. CDR3 sequence (DNA): TGTTCCAGCACTGGGGCAGCGAACACCGGGGAGCTGTTTTTT.